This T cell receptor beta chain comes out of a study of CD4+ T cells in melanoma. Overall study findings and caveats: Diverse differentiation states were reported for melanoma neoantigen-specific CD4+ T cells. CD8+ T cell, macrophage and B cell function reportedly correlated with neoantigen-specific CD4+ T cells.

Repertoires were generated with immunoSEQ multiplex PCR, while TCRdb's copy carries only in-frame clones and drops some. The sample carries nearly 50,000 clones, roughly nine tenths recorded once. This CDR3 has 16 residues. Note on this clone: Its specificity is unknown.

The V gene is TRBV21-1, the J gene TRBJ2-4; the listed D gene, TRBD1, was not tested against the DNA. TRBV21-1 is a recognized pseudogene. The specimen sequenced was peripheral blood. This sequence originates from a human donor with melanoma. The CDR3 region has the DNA TGTGCCAGCAGCAAAGGGTGTGGCAGGGGAGAAAACATTCAGTACTTC. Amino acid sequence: CASSKGCGRGENIQYF.